Here is one T cell receptor beta chain with its context. The antigen is not known. TCRdb recomputed calls from the 5' RACE reads with MiXCR, one row per CDR3 protein. The sample includes more than 1.5 million distinct CDR3 sequences, more than 30% of them seen just once. The data stem from a study of identical twins. Findings and limits, study-wide: There is a chance that invariant MAIT and iNKT cells partially muddied zero-insertion analyses. Cord blood's abundant beta clonotypes had fewer insertions, unlike memory repertoires. Among beta out-of-frame sequences, excess sharing between twins appeared weaker. Donors were not followed over many years; analysis was cross-sectional.

V lost 4 bases and J lost 0, with 15 bases in between. CDR3 length: 16 amino acids. The V gene's germline CDR1 is LGHDT and CDR2 YNNKEL (reference sequence). The chain is built from TRBV3-1 and TRBJ1-1; D gene uncertain. This receptor was taken from a newborn girl in good health. Sample: cord blood. The CDR3 bases are TGTGCCAGCAGCCCCCTCTCATGGAATATGAACACTGAAGCTTTCTTT. This translates into CASSPLSWNMNTEAFF. The full variable domain, with the rest looked up from reference TRBV3-1 and TRBJ1-1, is DTAVSQTPKYLVTQMGNDKSIKCEQNLGHDTMYWYKQDSKKFLKIMFSYNNKELIINETVPNRFSPKSPDKAHLNLHINSLELGDSAVYFCASSPLSWNMNTEAFFGQGTRLTVV.